What follows is one TCR beta chain and its context. As yet, its antigen is unknown. Treatment reported: roughly 18 received Ad26.COV2.S at low or high dose, single or two shots; 5 received placebo; per-sample allocation not given. It was on day 63 after the first vaccine or placebo injection that samples were taken. The data are from a study of Ad26.COV2.S vaccination and SARS-CoV-2 variants. Overall study results and limits: Spike-specific TCR breadth ran higher among vaccine recipients than placebo recipients.

The germline V and J ends were trimmed by 2 bases and 5 bases, with 9 bases remaining between them. The CDR3 has 13 amino acids. The germline gives CDR1 MNHEY, CDR2 SVGEGT. Repertoires were generated with immunoSEQ multiplex PCR, while TCRdb's copy carries only in-frame clones and drops some. The sample yields around 450,000 clones, 89% seen once. Sample: peripheral blood, taken in a trial of Ad26.COV2.S vaccine versus placebo. This TCR was recovered from a person aged 18-65 years who received the Ad26.COV2.S COVID-19 vaccine or a placebo. The V gene is TRBV6-2 or TRBV6-3, the J gene TRBJ2-5; no reliable D call. CDR3: CASSYLPRETQYF. As DNA, the CDR3 is TGTGCCAGCAGTTACCTACCTCGGGAGACCCAGTACTTC.